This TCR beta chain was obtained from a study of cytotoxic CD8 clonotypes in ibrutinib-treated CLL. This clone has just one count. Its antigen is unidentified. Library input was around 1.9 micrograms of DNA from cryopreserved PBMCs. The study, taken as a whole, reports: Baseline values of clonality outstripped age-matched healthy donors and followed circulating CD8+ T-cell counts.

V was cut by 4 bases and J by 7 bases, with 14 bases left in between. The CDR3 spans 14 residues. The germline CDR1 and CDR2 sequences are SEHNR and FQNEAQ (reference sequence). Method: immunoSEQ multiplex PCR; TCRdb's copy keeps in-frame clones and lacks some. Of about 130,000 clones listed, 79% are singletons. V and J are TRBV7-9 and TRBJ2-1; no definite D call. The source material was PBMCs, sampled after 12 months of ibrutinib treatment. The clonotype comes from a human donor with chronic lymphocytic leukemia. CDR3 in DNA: TGTGCCAGCAGCTCCATGAGGCCTCGAAATGAGCAGTTCTTC. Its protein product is CASSSMRPRNEQFF.